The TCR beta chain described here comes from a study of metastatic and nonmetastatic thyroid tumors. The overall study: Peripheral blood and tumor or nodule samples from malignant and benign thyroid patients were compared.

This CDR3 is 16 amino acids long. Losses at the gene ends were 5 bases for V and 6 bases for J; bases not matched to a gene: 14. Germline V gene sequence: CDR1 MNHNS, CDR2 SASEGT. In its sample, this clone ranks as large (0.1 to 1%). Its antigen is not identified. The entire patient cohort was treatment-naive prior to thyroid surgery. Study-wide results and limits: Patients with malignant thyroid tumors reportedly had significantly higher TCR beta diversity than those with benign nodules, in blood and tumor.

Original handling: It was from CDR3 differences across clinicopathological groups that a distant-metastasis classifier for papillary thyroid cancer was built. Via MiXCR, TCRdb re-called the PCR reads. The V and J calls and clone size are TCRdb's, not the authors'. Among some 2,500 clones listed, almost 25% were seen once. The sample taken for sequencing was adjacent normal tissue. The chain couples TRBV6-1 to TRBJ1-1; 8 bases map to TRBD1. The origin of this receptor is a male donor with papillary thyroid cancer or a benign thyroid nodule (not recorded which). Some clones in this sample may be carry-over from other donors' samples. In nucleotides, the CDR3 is TGTGCCAGCAGTTGGGGCAGGGGGCGAACGAGCGCTGAAGCTTTCTTT. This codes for CASSWGRGRTSAEAFF.